This TCR beta chain is drawn from a study of T cell repertoires in cytomegalovirus infection. Study context: Indicated by public TCR beta signatures were CMV infection and matching HLA type.

The CDR3 has 13 residues. V shed 5 bases and J shed 0 bases, with 8 bases lying between them. The table lists this clonotype with many counts. Its antigen is not identified. The study, taken as a whole, reports: HLA-C-restricted, CMV-specific TCR beta clonotypes were dominant ex vivo.

TCRdb re-derived calls from the reads in MiXCR, one entry per CDR3 protein. This sample yields a few hundred thousand distinct CDR3 sequences, of which roughly an eighth are seen a single time; 8.5% to 10% belongs to the top ten. This receptor was obtained from a human donor in good health (CMV status not recorded). Some clones in this sample may be carry-over from other donors' samples. The sequencing sample was made of PBMCs. The chain recombines TRBV12-3 or TRBV12-4 with TRBJ2-7; D possibly corresponds to TRBD1 (6 bases). Written as DNA, the CDR3 is TGTGCCAGCAGTGGGGACAACTCCTACGAGCAGTACTTC. Amino acid sequence: CASSGDNSYEQYF.